The T cell receptor (beta chain) under discussion was sequenced for a study of regulatory T cells in long-lasting Graves disease. This clonotype has at least ten counts. The germline V gene has CDR1 DFQATT and CDR2 SNEGSKA (reference sequence). The CDR3 length is 13 residues. V trimming: 6 bases; J trimming: 3 bases; junction bases outside the gene matches: 7. Time point: persistent/refractory GD, antithyroid drugs over 5 years with positive TRAb. RNA extracted from PBMCs served as the sequencing template. Investigators prepared the TCR beta libraries by applying iRepertoire HTBI primers and Arm-PCR of CDR3 regions. TCRdb processed the multiplex PCR reads anew with MiXCR; each CDR3 protein has one entry. The table has about 460,000 distinct CDR3 sequences, about 22% seen once.

The chain combines TRBV20-1 with TRBJ2-7, with TRBD1 identical over 8 bases. Sequencing used peripheral blood mononuclear cells (PBMCs), obtained when the disease was refractory, from a patient treated with antithyroid drugs. The source is a female donor with Graves disease. CDR3 sequence (DNA): TGCAGTGCCAGGGGGCAGAAGTTCTACGAGCAGTACTTC. Encoded protein: CSARGQKFYEQYF.